A selection of T cell receptor beta chains follows, all from one sample in a study of T cells in Graves' hyperthyroidism and ophthalmopathy. Via MiXCR, TCRdb re-called the multiplex PCR reads, giving one row per CDR3 protein. The sample includes hundreds of thousands of distinct CDR3 sequences, roughly 14% seen only once; the top ten take about 12%. Sequenced material: blood. Every receptor here comes from a man younger than 35 with Graves' ophthalmopathy. CDR3s include the opening cysteine and the closing phenylalanine or tryptophan. The D gene is left open where the match is weak. Some rows mark clone size as missing; the rest say once, few, many or name a class of expanded clone.

j_call: TRBJ1-5
clone_size: many
v_call: TRBV27
d_call: TRBD1
cdr3_aa: CASSLSDRGSNQPQHF
cdr3_nt: TGTGCCAGCAGTTTATCGGACAGGGGAAGCAATCAGCCCCAGCATTTT

j_call: TRBJ1-3
clone_size: few
v_call: TRBV9
d_call: .
cdr3_aa: CASSAAEPGNTIYF
cdr3_nt: TGTGCCAGCAGCGCCGCGGAGCCGGGAAACACCATATATTTT

j_call: TRBJ1-1
clone_size: many
v_call: TRBV20-1
d_call: .
cdr3_aa: CSARDLAPWAEAFF
cdr3_nt: TGCAGTGCTAGAGATCTGGCCCCTTGGGCTGAAGCTTTCTTT

j_call: TRBJ2-7
clone_size: many
v_call: TRBV12-3/TRBV12-4
d_call: TRBD2
cdr3_aa: CASTLGTSHEQYF
cdr3_nt: TGTGCCAGCACCCTGGGGACTAGCCACGAGCAGTACTTC

j_call: TRBJ2-1
clone_size: .
v_call: TRBV10-1
d_call: TRBD2
cdr3_aa: CASSPGLAGVCEQFF
cdr3_nt: TGCGCCAGCAGTCCGGGACTAGCGGGAGTTTGTGAGCAGTTCTTC

j_call: TRBJ1-2
clone_size: many
v_call: TRBV7-2
d_call: .
cdr3_aa: CASSYEKTGFGYTF
cdr3_nt: TGTGCCAGCAGCTACGAAAAAACAGGGTTTGGCTACACCTTC

j_call: TRBJ2-2
clone_size: many
v_call: TRBV18
d_call: .
cdr3_aa: CASSPPNRPNTGELFF
cdr3_nt: TGTGCCAGCTCACCTCCGAACAGGCCGAACACCGGGGAGCTGTTTTTT

j_call: TRBJ2-7
clone_size: many
v_call: TRBV7-3
d_call: TRBD2
cdr3_aa: CASSLAGGPRAYEQYF
cdr3_nt: TGTGCCAGCAGCTTGGCGGGAGGGCCTCGGGCGTACGAGCAGTACTTC

j_call: TRBJ2-3
clone_size: few
v_call: TRBV19
d_call: .
cdr3_aa: CASSFGALDTQYF
cdr3_nt: TGTGCCAGCTCCTTCGGGGCACTAGATACGCAGTATTTT

j_call: TRBJ2-1
clone_size: few
v_call: TRBV5-4
d_call: TRBD2
cdr3_aa: CASSLDASGPGGSYNEQFF
cdr3_nt: TGTGCCAGCAGCTTGGATGCTTCGGGGCCGGGGGGCTCCTACAATGAGCAGTTCTTC

j_call: TRBJ2-3
clone_size: many
v_call: TRBV5-1
d_call: TRBD2
cdr3_aa: CASSRAGDTDTQYF
cdr3_nt: TGCGCCAGCAGCCGAGCGGGAGACACAGATACGCAGTATTTT

j_call: TRBJ2-3
clone_size: .
v_call: TRBV15
d_call: .
cdr3_aa: CATSTARSTDTQYF
cdr3_nt: TGTGCCACCAGCACGGCAAGGAGCACAGATACGCAGTATTTT

j_call: TRBJ2-1
clone_size: many
v_call: TRBV5-1
d_call: TRBD1
cdr3_aa: CASSGDREGYNEQFF
cdr3_nt: TGCGCCAGCAGCGGGGACAGGGAGGGCTACAATGAGCAGTTCTTC

j_call: TRBJ1-1
clone_size: few
v_call: TRBV6-2/TRBV6-3
d_call: TRBD1
cdr3_aa: CASSYQPGQGSSTEAFF
cdr3_nt: TGTGCCAGCAGTTACCAACCGGGACAGGGTAGTAGCACTGAAGCTTTCTTT

j_call: TRBJ1-5
clone_size: many
v_call: TRBV9
d_call: .
cdr3_aa: CASSDTGLEQPQHF
cdr3_nt: TGTGCCAGCAGCGATACAGGCTTGGAACAGCCCCAGCATTTT

j_call: TRBJ1-1
clone_size: many
v_call: TRBV20-1
d_call: .
cdr3_aa: CSARGSVRNTEAFF
cdr3_nt: TGCAGTGCTAGAGGATCTGTGAGGAACACTGAAGCTTTCTTT